This T cell receptor beta chain was sequenced in a study of T cells after yellow fever vaccination. Study results and limitations: Abundant clonotypes (contaminants from the bulk population) could be present in FACS-sorted repertoires. The booster response re-showed most primary clones: 96% CD4, about 89% CD8.

The germline gives CDR1 MNHNS, CDR2 SASEGT. Trimming removed 6 bases from V and 1 base from J; junction bases left unmatched: 10. The length of the CDR3 is 18 residues. UMIs and a universal primer site were added when TCR cDNA was made by 5'RACE template switching. TCRdb independently ran MiXCR on the 5' RACE reads; one entry per CDR3 protein. The repertoire holds over 110,000 distinct CDR3 sequences, approximately 7.7% seen once, with under 0.85% in the top ten. This clonotype appeared many times. The antigen remains undetermined. The sequenced sample was CD4+ T cells sorted from PBMCs, obtained 5 days after the yellow fever booster vaccination. This receptor was identified in a young man who received the YFV17D yellow fever vaccine. The chain carries TRBV6-1 and TRBJ2-5, with 14 bases matching TRBD2. DNA of the CDR3: TGTGCCAGCAGCGGACCCGGGACTAGCGGGAGACTCCAAGAGACCCAGTACTTC. This codes for CASSGPGTSGRLQETQYF.